One and the same sample provided the 7 T cell receptor beta chains below, sequenced in a study of blood T cell repertoires in COVID-19 (dated by TCRdb to between 2020 and 2021). To prepare the library, the immunoSEQ multiplex PCR assay was applied. TCRdb mirrors the immuneACCESS table, restricted to in-frame sequences. Some clones are absent from its copies; in checked studies, under half trace to an unresolved V gene, and the reason for the others is unknown. For this sample there are about 250,000 clones; roughly 90% appear just once. Around 3% of the sample belongs to the ten largest clones. The specimen sequenced was PBMCs or T cells enriched from blood (not recorded which). All receptors come from a woman aged 50 to 65 who had recovered from COVID-19.

The rearrangement uses TRBV5-1 and TRBJ1-3; TRBD1 agrees at 8 bases. From germline, CDR1 is SGHRS and CDR2 YFSETQ. J lost 0 bases, V lost 1 base, and 9 bases had no gene match. The CDR3 consists of 18 residues. The CDR3 DNA reads as TGCGCCAGCAGCTTGTATTGGCAGGGGGCGAGCTCTGGAAACACCATATATTTT. Residues: CASSLYWQGASSGNTIYF.

The V and J genes are TRBV6-5 and TRBJ1-4; 8 bases are a match to TRBD1. The CDR3 spans 15 residues. Germline CDR1 reads MNHEY; CDR2 reads SVGAGI. V lost 4 bases and J lost 9; bases outside the gene matches: 10. The CDR3 protein is CASSSWDRRSQKLFF. The CDR3 nucleotides read TGTGCCAGCAGTTCTTGGGACAGGCGGTCTCAAAAACTGTTTTTT.

V gene TRBV28 combines with J gene TRBJ2-2, with 7 bases fitting TRBD1. CDR1 MDHEN and CDR2 SYDVKM come from the germline V gene. The CDR3 sequence is 18 residues long. V was pared by 7 bases and J by 5 bases, with 19 bases of the junction left unmatched. As DNA, the CDR3 is TGTGCCAGCAACGTAAGGGGCTTCGACAGGGTGTGGACCGGGGAGCTGTTTTTT. It specifies CASNVRGFDRVWTGELFF.

This chain links TRBV19 with TRBJ2-2; no definite D call. The CDR3 has 14 residues. Between the trimmed V and J ends, which lost 4 bases and 4 bases, there was a span of 10 bases. The germline V gene has CDR1 LNHDA and CDR2 SQIVND (reference sequence). CDR3 protein: CASSRAAFTGELFF. For the CDR3, the DNA is TGTGCCAGTAGTAGGGCAGCCTTCACCGGGGAGCTGTTTTTT.

This clone has only one observation. The CDR3 DNA follows: TGTGCCAGCAGCCAACGACAGGGATACGAGCAGTACTTC. Protein sequence: CASSQRQGYEQYF. The gene calls are TRBV3-1 (or the pseudogene TRBV3-2) and TRBJ2-7; TRBD1 matches at 7 bases. This CDR3 has 13 residues. The germline V gene has CDR1 LGHDT and CDR2 YNNKEL (reference sequence). Unmatched junction bases numbered 2, after V lost 2 bases and J lost 4 bases.

The J gene is TRBJ1-2, the V gene TRBV10-3, with TRBD1 as a possible D gene (5 bases). The CDR3 is 15 amino acids. Trimming stripped 4 bases from V and 0 bases from J, with 12 bases between. Germline values: CDR1 ENHRY, CDR2 SYGVKD. The CDR3, as DNA: TGTGCCATCAGTGGCATAGACAGAGCTAACTATGGCTACACCTTC. Its translation: CAISGIDRANYGYTF.

The genes are TRBV29-1 and TRBJ2-1; 11 positions agree with TRBD1. CDR3 length: 13 residues. Trimming took 5 bases from V and 4 from J; bases not matched to a gene: 1. Per the germline V gene, CDR1 is SQVTM and CDR2 is ANQGSEA. The CDR3 sequence is CSVRDRGYNEQFF. CDR3 sequence (DNA): TGCAGCGTTCGGGACAGGGGGTACAATGAGCAGTTCTTC.